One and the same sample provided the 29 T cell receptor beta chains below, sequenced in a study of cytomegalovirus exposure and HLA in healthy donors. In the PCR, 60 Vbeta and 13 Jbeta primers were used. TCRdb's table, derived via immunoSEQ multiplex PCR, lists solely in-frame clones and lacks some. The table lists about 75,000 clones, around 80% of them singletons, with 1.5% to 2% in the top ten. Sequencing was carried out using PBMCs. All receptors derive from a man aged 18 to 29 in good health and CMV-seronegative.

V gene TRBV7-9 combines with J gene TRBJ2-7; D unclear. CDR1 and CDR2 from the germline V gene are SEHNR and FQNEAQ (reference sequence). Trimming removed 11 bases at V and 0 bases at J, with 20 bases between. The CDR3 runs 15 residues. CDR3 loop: CAGTSGRPSSYEQYF. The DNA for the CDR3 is TGTGCCGGAACGAGTGGCAGGCCGAGCTCCTACGAGCAGTACTTC.

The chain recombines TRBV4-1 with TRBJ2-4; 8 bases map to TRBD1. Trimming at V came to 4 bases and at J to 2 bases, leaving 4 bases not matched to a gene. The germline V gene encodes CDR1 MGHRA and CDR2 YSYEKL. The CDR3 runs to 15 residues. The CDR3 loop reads CASSPGGLTKNIQYF. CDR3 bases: TGCGCCAGCAGCCCAGGGGGCTTGACCAAAAACATTCAGTACTTC.

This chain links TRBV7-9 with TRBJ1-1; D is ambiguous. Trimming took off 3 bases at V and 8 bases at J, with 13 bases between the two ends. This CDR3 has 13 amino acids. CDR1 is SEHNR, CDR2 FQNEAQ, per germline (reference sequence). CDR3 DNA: TGTGCCAGCAGCTTCCCTCCACAGAGAGAAGCTTTCTTT. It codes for CASSFPPQREAFF. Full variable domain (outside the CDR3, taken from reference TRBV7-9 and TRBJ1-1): DTGVSQNPRHKITKRGQNVTFRCDPISEHNRLYWYRQTLGQGPEFLTYFQNEAQLEKSRLLSDRFSAERPKGSFSTLEIQRTEQGDSAMYLCASSFPPQREAFFGQGTRLTVV.

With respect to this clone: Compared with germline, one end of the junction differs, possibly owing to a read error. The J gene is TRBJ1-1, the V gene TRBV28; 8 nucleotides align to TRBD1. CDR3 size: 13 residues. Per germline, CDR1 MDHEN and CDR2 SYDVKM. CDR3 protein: CASRRQGYTKAFF. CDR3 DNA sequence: TGTGCCAGCAGACGACAGGGGTACACTAAAGCTTTCTTT.

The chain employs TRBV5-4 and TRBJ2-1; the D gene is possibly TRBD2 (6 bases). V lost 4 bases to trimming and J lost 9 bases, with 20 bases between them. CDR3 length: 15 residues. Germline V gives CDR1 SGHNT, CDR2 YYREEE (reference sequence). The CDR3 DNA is TGTGCCAGCAGCCCCGGGACTGCGTTCTCAATTGAGCAGTTCTTC. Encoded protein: CASSPGTAFSIEQFF.

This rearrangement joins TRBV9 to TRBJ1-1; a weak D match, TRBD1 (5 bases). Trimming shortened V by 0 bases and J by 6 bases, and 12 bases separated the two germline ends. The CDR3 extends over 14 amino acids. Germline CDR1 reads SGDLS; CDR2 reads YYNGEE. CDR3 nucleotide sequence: TGTGCCAGCAGCGTAGACGGAGGGGCCGCTGAAGCTTTCTTT. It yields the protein CASSVDGGAAEAFF.

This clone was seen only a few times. Here the CDR3 DNA reads TGTGCCAGTAGCCCTTGGGGGGTAGCAAGGGCTTTCTTT. Protein sequence: CASSPWGVARAFF. V and J are TRBV19 and TRBJ1-1, with a tentative D call TRBD1 (5 bases). This CDR3 comprises 13 residues. Looked up from germline, CDR1 is LNHDA and CDR2 is SQIVND (reference sequence). Trimming left V 6 bases short and J 11 bases short, with 19 bases between.

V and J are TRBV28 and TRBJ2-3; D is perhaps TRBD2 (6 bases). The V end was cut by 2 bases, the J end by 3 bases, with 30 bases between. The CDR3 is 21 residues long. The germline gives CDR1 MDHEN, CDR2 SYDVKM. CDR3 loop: CASSLGSFNPRKILATDTQYF. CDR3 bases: TGTGCCAGCAGTTTAGGGAGCTTCAATCCTAGGAAGATCCTAGCGACAGATACGCAGTATTTT.

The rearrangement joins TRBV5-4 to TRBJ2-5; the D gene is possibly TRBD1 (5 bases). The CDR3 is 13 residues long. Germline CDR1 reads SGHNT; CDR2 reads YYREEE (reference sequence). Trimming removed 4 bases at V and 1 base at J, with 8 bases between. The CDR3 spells CASSPDSQETQYF. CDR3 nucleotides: TGTGCCAGCAGCCCCGACAGCCAAGAGACCCAGTACTTC.

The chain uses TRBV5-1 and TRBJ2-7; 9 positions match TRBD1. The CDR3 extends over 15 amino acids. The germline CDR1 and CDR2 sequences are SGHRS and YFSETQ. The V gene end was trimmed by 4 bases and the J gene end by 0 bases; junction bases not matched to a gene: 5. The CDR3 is CASSPPGQGSYEQYF. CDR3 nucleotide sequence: TGCGCCAGCAGCCCCCCGGGACAGGGCTCCTACGAGCAGTACTTC.

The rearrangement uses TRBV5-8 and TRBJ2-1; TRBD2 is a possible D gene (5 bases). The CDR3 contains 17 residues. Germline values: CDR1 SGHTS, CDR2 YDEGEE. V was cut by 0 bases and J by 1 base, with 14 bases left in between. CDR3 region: CASSLVVTSGSYNEQFF. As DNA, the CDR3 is TGTGCCAGCAGCTTGGTTGTTACCAGCGGATCCTACAATGAGCAGTTCTTC.

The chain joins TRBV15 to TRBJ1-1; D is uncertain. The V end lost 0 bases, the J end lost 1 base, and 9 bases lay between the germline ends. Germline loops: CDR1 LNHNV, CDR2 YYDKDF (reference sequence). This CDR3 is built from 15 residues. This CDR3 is CATSRDLAGNTEAFF. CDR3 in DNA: TGTGCCACCAGCAGAGATCTGGCAGGGAACACTGAAGCTTTCTTT.

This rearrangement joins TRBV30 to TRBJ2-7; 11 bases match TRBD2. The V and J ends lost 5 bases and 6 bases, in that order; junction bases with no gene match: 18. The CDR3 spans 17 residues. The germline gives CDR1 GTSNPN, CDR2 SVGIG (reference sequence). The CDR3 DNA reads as TGTGCCTGGGGGGGTACCGGGACTAGCGGTTTTCGGGGCGAGCAGTACTTC. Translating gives CAWGGTGTSGFRGEQYF.

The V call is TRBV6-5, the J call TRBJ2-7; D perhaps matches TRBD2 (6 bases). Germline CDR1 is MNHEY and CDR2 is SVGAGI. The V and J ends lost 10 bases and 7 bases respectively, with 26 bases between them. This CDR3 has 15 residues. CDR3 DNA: TGTGCCACCCGGGAGCCTGGAACGGGGTGGTATGAGCAGTACTTC. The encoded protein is CATREPGTGWYEQYF.

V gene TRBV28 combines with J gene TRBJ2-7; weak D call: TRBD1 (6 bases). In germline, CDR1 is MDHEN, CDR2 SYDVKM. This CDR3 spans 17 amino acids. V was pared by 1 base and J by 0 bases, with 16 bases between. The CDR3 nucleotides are TGTGCCAGCAGTTTATCGACCGGGACATCCATCTCCTACGAGCAGTACTTC. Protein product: CASSLSTGTSISYEQYF.

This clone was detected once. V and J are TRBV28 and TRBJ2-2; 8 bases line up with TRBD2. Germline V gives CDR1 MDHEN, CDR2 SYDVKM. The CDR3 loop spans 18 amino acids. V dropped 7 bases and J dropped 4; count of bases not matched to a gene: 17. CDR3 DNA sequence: TGTGCCAGCAACAGCGTCCTCCGGGAGGGCCAATTCACCGGGGAGCTGTTTTTT. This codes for CASNSVLREGQFTGELFF. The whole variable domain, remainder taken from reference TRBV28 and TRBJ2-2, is DVKVTQSSRYLVKRTGEKVFLECVQDMDHENMFWYRQDPGLGLRLIYFSYDVKMKEKGDIPEGYSVSREKKERFSLILESASTNQTSMYLCASNSVLREGQFTGELFFGEGSRLTVL.

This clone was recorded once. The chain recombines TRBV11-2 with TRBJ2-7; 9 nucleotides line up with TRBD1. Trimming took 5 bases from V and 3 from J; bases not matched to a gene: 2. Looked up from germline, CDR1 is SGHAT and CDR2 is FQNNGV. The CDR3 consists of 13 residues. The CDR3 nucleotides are TGTGCCAGCAGCACGGACAGGGGCTACGAGCAGTACTTC. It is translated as CASSTDRGYEQYF. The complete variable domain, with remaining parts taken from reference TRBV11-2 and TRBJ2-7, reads EAGVAQSPRYKIIEKRQSVAFWCNPISGHATLYWYQQILGQGPKLLIQFQNNGVVDDSQLPKDRFSAERLKGVDSTLKIQPAKLEDSAVYLCASSTDRGYEQYFGPGTRLTVT.

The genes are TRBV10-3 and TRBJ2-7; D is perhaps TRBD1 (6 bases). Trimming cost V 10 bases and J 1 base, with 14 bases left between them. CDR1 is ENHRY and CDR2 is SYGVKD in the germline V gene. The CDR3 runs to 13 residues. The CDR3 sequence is CATLRQESYEQYF. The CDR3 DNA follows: TGTGCCACCCTCCGACAGGAATCCTACGAGCAGTACTTC.

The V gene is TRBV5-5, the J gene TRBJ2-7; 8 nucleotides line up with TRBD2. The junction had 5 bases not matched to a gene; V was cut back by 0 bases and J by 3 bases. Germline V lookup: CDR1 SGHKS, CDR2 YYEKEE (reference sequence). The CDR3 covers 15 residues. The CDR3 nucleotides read TGTGCCAGCAGCTTGGGAGTTAGCGGGGTCTACGAGCAGTACTTC. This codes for CASSLGVSGVYEQYF.

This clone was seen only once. This CDR3 is CASSFGRGMNGYTF. The CDR3 DNA reads as TGTGCCAGCAGTTTCGGCAGGGGGATGAATGGCTACACCTTC. The V call is TRBV27, the J call TRBJ1-2; 7 nucleotides line up with TRBD1. Germline CDR1 is MNHEY and CDR2 is SMNVEV (reference sequence). The CDR3 consists of 14 residues. V trimming: 3 bases; J trimming: 6 bases; junction bases outside the gene matches: 7.

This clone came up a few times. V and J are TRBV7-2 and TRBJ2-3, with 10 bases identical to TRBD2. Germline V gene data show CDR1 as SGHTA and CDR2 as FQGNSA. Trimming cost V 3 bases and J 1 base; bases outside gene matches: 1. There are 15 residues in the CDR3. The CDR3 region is CASSLGTSGTDTQYF. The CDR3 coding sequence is TGTGCCAGCAGCTTGGGGACTAGCGGCACAGATACGCAGTATTTT.

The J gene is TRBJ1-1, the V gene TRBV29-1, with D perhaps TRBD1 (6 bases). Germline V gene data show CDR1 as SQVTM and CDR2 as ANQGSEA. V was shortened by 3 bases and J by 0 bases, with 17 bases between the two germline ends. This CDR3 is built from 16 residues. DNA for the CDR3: TGCAGCGTTGATAGGGGCTGGGACACTGTGAACACTGAAGCTTTCTTT. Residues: CSVDRGWDTVNTEAFF.

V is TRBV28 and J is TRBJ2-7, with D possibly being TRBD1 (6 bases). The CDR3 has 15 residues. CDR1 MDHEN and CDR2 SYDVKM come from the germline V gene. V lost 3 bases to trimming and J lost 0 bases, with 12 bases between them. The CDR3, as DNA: TGTGCCAGCAGTTTGAGGGGGAAGAGCTCCTACGAGCAGTACTTC. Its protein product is CASSLRGKSSYEQYF.

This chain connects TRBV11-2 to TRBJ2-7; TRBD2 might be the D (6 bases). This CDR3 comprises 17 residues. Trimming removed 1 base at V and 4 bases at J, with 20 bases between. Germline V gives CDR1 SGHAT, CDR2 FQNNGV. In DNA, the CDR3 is TGTGCCAGCAGCTTAGGAGGGCTTTTGGCGGGAAGGTACGAGCAGTACTTC. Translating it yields CASSLGGLLAGRYEQYF.

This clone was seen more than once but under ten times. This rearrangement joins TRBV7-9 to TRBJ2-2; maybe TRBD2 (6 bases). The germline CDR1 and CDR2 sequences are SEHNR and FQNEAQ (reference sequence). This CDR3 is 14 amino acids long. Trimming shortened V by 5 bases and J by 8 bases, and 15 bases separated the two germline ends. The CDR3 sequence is CASSPQTSPGELFF. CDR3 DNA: TGTGCCAGCAGCCCCCAGACTAGTCCTGGGGAGCTGTTTTTT.

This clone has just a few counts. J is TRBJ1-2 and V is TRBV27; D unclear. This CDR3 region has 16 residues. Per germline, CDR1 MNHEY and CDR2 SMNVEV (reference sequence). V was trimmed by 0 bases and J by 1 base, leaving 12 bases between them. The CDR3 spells CASSLSWQANNYGYTF. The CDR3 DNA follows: TGTGCCAGCAGTTTATCGTGGCAGGCGAATAACTATGGCTACACCTTC.

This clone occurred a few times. The CDR3 DNA follows: TGTGCCAGCAGTGACTTGACTACCTACGAGCAGTACTTC. Protein product: CASSDLTTYEQYF. The J gene is TRBJ2-7, the V gene TRBV2; D is possibly TRBD2 (5 bases). The ends were cut back, 3 bases at V and 2 bases at J, with 8 bases in the middle. CDR3 length: 13 amino acids. Germline loops: CDR1 SNHLY, CDR2 FYNNEI.

The CDR3 sequence is CASRGPIQYEQFF. CDR3 DNA sequence: TGTGCCAGCAGGGGCCCCATACAATATGAGCAGTTCTTC. The chain recombines TRBV27 with TRBJ2-1; D gene unclear. CDR1 and CDR2 from the germline V gene are MNHEY and SMNVEV (reference sequence). This CDR3 has 13 residues. Between the trimmed V and J ends, which lost 6 bases and 8 bases, there was a span of 14 bases.

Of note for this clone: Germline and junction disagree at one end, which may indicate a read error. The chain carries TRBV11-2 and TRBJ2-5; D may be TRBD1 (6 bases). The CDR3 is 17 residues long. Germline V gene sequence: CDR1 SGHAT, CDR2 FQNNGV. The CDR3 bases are TGTGTCAGCAGCCACAACTTTTTTCAGGGGTCACAAGAGACCCAGTACTTC. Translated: CVSSHNFFQGSQETQYF.